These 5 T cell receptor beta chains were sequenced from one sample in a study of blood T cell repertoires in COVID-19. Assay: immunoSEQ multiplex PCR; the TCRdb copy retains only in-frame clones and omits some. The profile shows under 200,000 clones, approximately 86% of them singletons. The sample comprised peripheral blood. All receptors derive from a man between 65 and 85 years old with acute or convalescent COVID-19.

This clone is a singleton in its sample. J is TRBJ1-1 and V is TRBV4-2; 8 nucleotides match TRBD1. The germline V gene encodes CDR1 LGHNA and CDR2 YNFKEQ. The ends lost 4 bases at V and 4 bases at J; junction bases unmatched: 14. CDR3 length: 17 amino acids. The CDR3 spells CASSPKPGQARGTEAFF. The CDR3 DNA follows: TGTGCCAGCAGCCCAAAACCGGGACAGGCTAGGGGCACTGAAGCTTTCTTT.

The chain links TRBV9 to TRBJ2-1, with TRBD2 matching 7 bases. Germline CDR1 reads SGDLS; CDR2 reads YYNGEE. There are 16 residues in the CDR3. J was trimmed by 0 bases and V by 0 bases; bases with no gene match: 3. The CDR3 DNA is TGTGCCAGCAGCGTAGTAGCGGGCTACTCCTACAATGAGCAGTTCTTC. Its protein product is CASSVVAGYSYNEQFF.

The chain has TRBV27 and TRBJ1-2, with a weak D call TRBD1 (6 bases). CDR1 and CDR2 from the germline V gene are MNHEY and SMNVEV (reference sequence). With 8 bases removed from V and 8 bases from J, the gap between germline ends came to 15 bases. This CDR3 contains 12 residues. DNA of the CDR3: TGTGCCAGCGCCAGGGGAGGGGTAGGCTACACCTTC. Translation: CASARGGVGYTF.

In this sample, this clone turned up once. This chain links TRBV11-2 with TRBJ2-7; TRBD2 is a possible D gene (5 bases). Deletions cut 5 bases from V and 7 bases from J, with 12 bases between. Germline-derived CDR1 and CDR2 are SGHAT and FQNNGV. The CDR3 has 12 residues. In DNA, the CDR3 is TGTGCCAGCAGCATAATTACGGGGGAGCAGTACTTC. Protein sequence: CASSIITGEQYF.

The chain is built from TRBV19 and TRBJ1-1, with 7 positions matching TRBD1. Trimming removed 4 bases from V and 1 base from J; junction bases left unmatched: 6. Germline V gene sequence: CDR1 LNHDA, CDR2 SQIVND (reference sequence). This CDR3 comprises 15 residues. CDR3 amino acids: CASSKNRGPNTEAFF. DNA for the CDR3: TGTGCCAGTAGTAAAAACAGGGGACCGAACACTGAAGCTTTCTTT.